These T cell receptor beta chains were read from a single sample in a study of monozygotic twins with inflammatory bowel disease. TCRdb reanalyzed the 5' RACE reads, giving one entry per CDR3 protein sequence and no DNA. This sample contains about 380,000 distinct CDR3 sequences. Sequencing was done on a sample of blood. The receptors come from a human donor with ulcerative colitis or Crohn's disease, or a healthy co-twin of an affected twin (not recorded which). Both conserved end residues are part of each CDR3.

j_gene	v_gene	CDR3aa
TRBJ2-3	TRBV7-3	CASSTNRGTDTQYF
TRBJ2-5	TRBV7-9	CASSLGGGQETQYF
TRBJ2-7	TRBV11-2	CASSPLTSALDEQYF
TRBJ1-6	TRBV7-2	CASSPVGSSYNSPLHF
TRBJ2-1	TRBV4-1	CASSQSSSGGSYNEQFF
TRBJ2-7	TRBV7-3	CASSLRPGALTYEQYF
TRBJ1-2	TRBV6-5	CASSYGGSGYGYTF
TRBJ2-7	TRBV12-3/TRBV12-4	CASSPTRGLSYEQYF
TRBJ1-1	TRBV14	CASSQRGNTEAFF
TRBJ2-2	TRBV20-1	CSAMGHFVGELFF
TRBJ1-3	TRBV28	CASSLGLISGNTIYF
TRBJ1-2	TRBV12-3/TRBV12-4	CASSFGRDYGYTF
TRBJ1-5	TRBV20-1	CSARGGTQPQHF
TRBJ2-1	TRBV7-9	CASAPGQGSYNEQFF
TRBJ1-6	TRBV4-3	CASSQESTGQGHFDSPLHF
TRBJ1-1	TRBV5-5	CASSLHTEAFF
TRBJ2-5	TRBV20-1	CSARGELGTQYF
TRBJ2-3	TRBV6-5	CASSYATSGGAKDTQYF
TRBJ2-1	TRBV11-2	CASSLDLAAYNEQFF
TRBJ2-7	TRBV28	CASRTALAPYEQYF
TRBJ1-4	TRBV5-1	CASSLGLETNEKLFF
TRBJ1-2	TRBV28	CASKETGGDRGYTF
TRBJ1-6	TRBV4-1	CASSQDRRVRSPLHF
TRBJ1-1	TRBV12-3/TRBV12-4	CASSPGGALNTEAFF
TRBJ2-7	TRBV20-1	CSARDPPTAPAEQYF
TRBJ1-6	TRBV6-5	CASSYDRGLGSPLHF
TRBJ2-5	TRBV12-3/TRBV12-4	CASSFSLGQLEETQYF
TRBJ1-1	TRBV18	CASSPPTEGRGTEAFF
TRBJ2-4	TRBV20-1	CSAPLSGGAIGSKNIQYF
TRBJ2-7	TRBV20-1	CSAREGAGGSNSYEQYF
TRBJ2-7	TRBV7-2	CASSYRGGGRSYEQYF
TRBJ2-7	TRBV4-2	CASSPTSGAIKNSYEQYF
TRBJ1-5	TRBV28	CASRTTGEGQPQHF
TRBJ1-5	TRBV5-1	CASFATGINQPQHF
TRBJ2-2	TRBV5-1	CASSFPGSYTGELFF
TRBJ1-5	TRBV3-1	CASSHQDRANQPQHF
TRBJ2-5	TRBV7-8	CASSLWTTGEETQYF
TRBJ2-3	TRBV29-1	CSVEDPGQGTDTQYF
TRBJ2-5	TRBV6-6	CASSPGVEETQYF
TRBJ1-2	TRBV5-1	CASSLPGQNYGYTF
TRBJ2-7	TRBV6-5	CASSFWPGQGYEQYF
TRBJ2-7	TRBV13	CASSWQPYEQYF
TRBJ2-3	TRBV7-2	CASTPQGLPGGTDTQYF
TRBJ2-2	TRBV5-1	CASSLWSQQNTGELFF
TRBJ2-1	TRBV29-1	CSVEGGGLLPYNEQFF
TRBJ2-1	TRBV6-1	CASRTLIGGDEGRYEQFF
TRBJ1-1	TRBV20-1	CSASTDSTEAFF
TRBJ2-3	TRBV30	CAWSGGFQGPDTQYF
TRBJ1-5	TRBV12-3/TRBV12-4	CASSGTGGGGQPQHF
TRBJ2-7	TRBV6-5	CASSYSARSEQYF